This T cell receptor (beta chain) comes out of a study of T cell repertoires in cytomegalovirus infection (dated by TCRdb to between 2019 and 2020). Regarding the research as a whole: Donor HLA type was relevant to the analysis, because carriage of CMV infection together with the matching HLA type was indicated by public TCR beta signatures. What the study reported, not specific to this receptor: In the ex vivo response, HLA-C-restricted CMV-specific TCR beta clonotypes were dominant, and in two of eight donors the single most frequent clonotype came from this HLA-C-restricted group. Cumulative frequency of public TCR beta family members discriminated carriers of CMV infection plus the relevant HLA type in this cohort and an independent 352-donor cohort.

These reads were obtained on an Illumina HiSeq 1500. The raw public reads went through TCRdb reprocessing: fastp at Q25, MiXCR clone calling, in-frame beta chains kept. Every CDR3 protein is listed once, alongside the most common genes and DNA of its rows. Here the sample has fewer than 700,000 distinct CDR3 sequences; 24% occur a single time. 6.5% to 10% of the sample is taken by the ten largest. The germline V gene specifies ENHRY as CDR1 and SYGVKD as CDR2. Taken from cysteine to phenylalanine, the CDR3 has 21 residues. CDR3 DNA only is kept here, 63 bases in frame from base 1. The junction shows trimming of 6 bases on V and 0 bases on J, plus 27 bases between the germline ends. This clonotype came up many times. Its specific antigen is unknown. Base qualities are not recorded, but no much larger clone differs from it by a single base.

The receptor comes from a human donor in good health (CMV status not recorded). Some clones in this sample may be carry-over from other donors' samples. The V and J segments used are TRBV10-3 and TRBJ2-6; the D segment could be TRBD1, given 6 matching bases. The sequenced sample was CD8+ T cells from PBMCs. The nucleotide sequence reads TGTGCCATCAGCTCCGGGACAACCCCCCCAAGTTTGGGCTCTGGGGCCAACGTCCTGACTTTC. It translates as CAISSGTTPPSLGSGANVLTF.